This T cell receptor (beta chain) was observed in a study of beta chain features in type 1 diabetes. Study-level points and caveats: Researchers reported that naive, central memory and Treg TCRB repertoires appeared more similar in patients than in healthy donors. There was a moderate but significant shortening of TCRB CDR3s in all four CD4+ subsets of Type 1 diabetes patients. Insertion counts at VDJ junctions were lower in type 1 diabetes patients, who also showed more deletions there.

With respect to this clone: What it binds is not known.

Sequencing targeted expressed TCRB transcripts, as all isolated RNA had been reverse transcribed. The method was immunoSEQ multiplex PCR; TCRdb's version includes in-frame clones alone and lacks a portion of them. The table lists roughly 350,000 clones, around 10% of them singletons. Germline assignment: CDR1 SGHDT and CDR2 YYEEEE. The V and J ends lost 0 bases and 3 bases, in that order; junction bases with no gene match: 14. CDR3 size: 19 residues. Specimen: central memory CD4+ T cells from blood. The rearrangement links TRBV5-6 to TRBJ2-2; 7 bases are shared with TRBD2. The source is a man younger than 40 with type 1 diabetes. CDR3 sequence (DNA): TGTGCCAGCAGCTTGGGAGTTGGGCGTGGCGGGAGTTACACCGGGGAGCTGTTTTTT. Its protein product is CASSLGVGRGGSYTGELFF.